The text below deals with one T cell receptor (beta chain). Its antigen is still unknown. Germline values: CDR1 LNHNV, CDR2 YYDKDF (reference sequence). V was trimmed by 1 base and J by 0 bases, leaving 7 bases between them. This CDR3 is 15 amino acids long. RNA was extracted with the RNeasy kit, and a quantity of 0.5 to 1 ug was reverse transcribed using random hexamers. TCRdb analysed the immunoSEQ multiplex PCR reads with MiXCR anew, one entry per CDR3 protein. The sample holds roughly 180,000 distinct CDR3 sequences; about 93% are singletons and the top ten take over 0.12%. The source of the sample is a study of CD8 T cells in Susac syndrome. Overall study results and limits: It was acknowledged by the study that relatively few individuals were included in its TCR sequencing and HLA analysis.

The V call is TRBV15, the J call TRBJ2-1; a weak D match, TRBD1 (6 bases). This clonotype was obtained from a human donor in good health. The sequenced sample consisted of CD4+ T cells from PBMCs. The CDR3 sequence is CATSRGGGSYNEQFF. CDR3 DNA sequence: TGTGCCACCAGCAGAGGAGGGGGCTCCTACAATGAGCAGTTCTTC.